Below are 31 T cell receptor beta chains sequenced from a single sample in a study of molecular identifiers for immune sequencing clone quantification. TCRdb re-derived calls from the PCR reads in MiXCR, one entry per CDR3 protein. The sample holds approximately 550,000 distinct CDR3 sequences, over 20% seen once. Sequencing was carried out using naive CD8+ T cells from blood, with Jurkat cell RNA spiked in. Subset given: FACS-sorted CD8+CD4-CCR7+CD45RA+ naive T cells. Every receptor here comes from a human donor in good health. Some libraries in this study had Jurkat cell RNA spiked in.

V and J are TRBV4-2 and TRBJ2-2; the D is unclear. This CDR3 comprises 15 residues. The V and J ends lost 1 base and 6 bases respectively, with 12 bases between them. Germline V gene sequence: CDR1 LGHNA, CDR2 YNFKEQ. The CDR3 protein is CASSQAAVGSGELFF. The CDR3 DNA reads as TGTGCCAGCAGCCAAGCCGCCGTCGGGTCCGGGGAGCTGTTTTTT.

A remark on this clonotype: A read error may account for a junction end that differs from germline. J is TRBJ1-5 and V is TRBV15, with TRBD1 matching 10 bases. CDR1 LNHNV and CDR2 YYDKDF come from the germline V gene (reference sequence). The CDR3 totals 17 residues. The CDR3 DNA reads TGTGCCACCAGCGATACAGAGACAGGGGGCGCGGATCAGCCCCGGCATTTT. Amino acids: CATSDTETGGADQPRHF.

The J gene is TRBJ2-5, the V gene TRBV6-1; TRBD1 matches at 7 bases. This CDR3 spans 12 amino acids. Trimming at V came to 6 bases and at J to 5 bases, leaving 3 bases not matched to a gene. CDR1 and CDR2 (germline): MNHNS, SASEGT. CDR3 DNA: TGTGCCAGCAGGACAGGGTTGGAGACCCAGTACTTC. Protein product: CASRTGLETQYF.

In this sample, this clonotype turned up many times. J is TRBJ2-3 and V is TRBV29-1; 9 nucleotides agree with TRBD2. Germline assignment: CDR1 SQVTM and CDR2 ANQGSEA. The CDR3 extends over 17 amino acids. V shed 1 base and J 2 bases; nucleotides not matched to a gene: 10. CDR3 in DNA: TGCAGCGTTGAAGGAGGTAGGACTAGCGAGTCCACAGATACGCAGTATTTT. It yields the protein CSVEGGRTSESTDTQYF.

The genes are TRBV19 and TRBJ2-1; 10 bases agree with TRBD2. Trimming removed 2 bases from V and 6 bases from J; junction bases left unmatched: 4. This CDR3 is built from 15 residues. In germline, CDR1 is LNHDA, CDR2 SQIVND (reference sequence). The CDR3 nucleotides read TGTGCCAGTAGTATAAGAGCGGGAGGGGCCAATGAGCAGTTCTTC. It translates to CASSIRAGGANEQFF.

V usage is TRBV20-1 and J usage is TRBJ2-6, with no clear D. The CDR3 is made up of 14 amino acids. V was trimmed by 1 base and J by 0 bases, leaving 4 bases between them. CDR1 and CDR2 (germline): DFQATT, SNEGSKA (reference sequence). The CDR3 sequence: CSARGSSGANVLTF. Written as DNA, the CDR3 is TGCAGTGCTAGAGGAAGCTCTGGGGCCAACGTCCTGACTTTC.

This clonotype was picked up many times. The gene calls are TRBV28 and TRBJ2-3; TRBD2 is a possible D gene (5 bases). V shed 6 bases and J shed 1 base, with 14 bases lying between them. Germline V lookup: CDR1 MDHEN, CDR2 SYDVKM. The CDR3 length is 15 residues. CDR3 sequence (DNA): TGTGCCAGCAGCCCCCGGGTACTAGGCACAGATACGCAGTATTTT. Protein: CASSPRVLGTDTQYF. Complete variable domain (other parts from reference TRBV28 and TRBJ2-3): DVKVTQSSRYLVKRTGEKVFLECVQDMDHENMFWYRQDPGLGLRLIYFSYDVKMKEKGDIPEGYSVSREKKERFSLILESASTNQTSMYLCASSPRVLGTDTQYFGPGTRLTVL.

V usage is TRBV4-1 and J usage is TRBJ2-7; D gene ambiguous. CDR1 MGHRA and CDR2 YSYEKL come from the germline V gene. V was shortened by 4 bases and J by 3 bases, with 13 bases between the two germline ends. The CDR3 runs to 14 residues. CDR3 amino acids: CASSLGLWDYEQYF. CDR3 DNA sequence: TGCGCCAGCAGCCTCGGGCTTTGGGACTACGAGCAGTACTTC.

This chain uses TRBV6-6 with TRBJ2-5; D might be TRBD2 (5 bases). The CDR3 covers 14 residues. V lost 7 bases to trimming and J lost 7 bases, with 19 bases between them. CDR1 is MNHNY, CDR2 SVGAGI, per germline (reference sequence). CDR3 DNA sequence: TGTGCCAGCACCCTACTCGGGGAGTTGTGGACCCAGTACTTC. This codes for CASTLLGELWTQYF.

The chain has TRBV19 and TRBJ2-5; D might be TRBD1 (5 bases). There are 15 residues in the CDR3. The V end was cut by 3 bases, the J end by 1 base, with 12 bases between. The germline CDR1 and CDR2 sequences are LNHDA and SQIVND (reference sequence). CDR3 nucleotides: TGTGCCAGTAGTATTTCGGTACAGGTCCAAGAGACCCAGTACTTC. Translating it yields CASSISVQVQETQYF.

The chain carries TRBV19 and TRBJ1-5; D ambiguous. Germline assignment: CDR1 LNHDA and CDR2 SQIVND (reference sequence). CDR3 length equals 15 residues. V lost 3 bases, J lost 0 bases, and 9 bases lay in between. In DNA, the CDR3 is TGTGCCAGTAGTATTGGGTCTCTTAGCAATCAGCCCCAGCATTTT. Its translation is CASSIGSLSNQPQHF.

This clonotype was observed a handful of times. This chain links TRBV4-1 with TRBJ1-2, with D unresolved. CDR3 length: 15 amino acids. The V end lost 0 bases, the J end lost 2 bases, and 10 bases lay between the germline ends. Germline CDR1 reads MGHRA; CDR2 reads YSYEKL. CDR3 protein: CASSQERQPNYGYTF. CDR3 in DNA: TGCGCCAGCAGCCAAGAGAGGCAGCCCAACTATGGCTACACCTTC.

Only a few counts were recorded for this clonotype. The chain recombines TRBV7-9 with TRBJ2-5, with TRBD1 as a possible D gene (6 bases). This CDR3 has 16 residues. CDR1 SEHNR and CDR2 FQNEAQ come from the germline V gene (reference sequence). V lost 2 bases to trimming and J lost 2 bases, with 15 bases between them. The CDR3 bases are TGTGCCAGCAGCTTATATTGGACAGAGCTTCAAGAGACCCAGTACTTC. It encodes CASSLYWTELQETQYF.

This clonotype has a count of ten or more. V and J are TRBV19 and TRBJ2-7; unclear D gene. Germline CDR1 is LNHDA and CDR2 is SQIVND (reference sequence). CDR3 size: 11 residues. Trimming removed 5 bases from V and 3 bases from J, with 5 bases in between. CDR3 sequence reads: CASSQNYEQYF. The DNA for the CDR3 is TGTGCCAGTAGTCAGAACTACGAGCAGTACTTC.

Regarding this clonotype: This sequence may be a read error, since a much larger clone differs from it by one base. The CDR3 does not close with the conserved phenylalanine or tryptophan, likely indicating a read error. The rearrangement uses TRBV28 and TRBJ2-7; D perhaps matches TRBD1 (5 bases). The germline V gene encodes CDR1 MDHEN and CDR2 SYDVKM. V was shortened by 3 bases and J by 3 bases, with 12 bases between the two germline ends. CDR3 length: 14 amino acids. This CDR3 reads CASSFAGQGYEQYS. The CDR3 region has the DNA TGTGCCAGCAGTTTCGCAGGTCAGGGCTACGAGCAGTACTCC.

The sample holds a few counts of this clonotype. The gene calls are TRBV4-3 and TRBJ2-3; 11 bases agree with TRBD2. The germline V gene has CDR1 LGHNA and CDR2 YSLEER. The CDR3 runs to 18 residues. V was clipped by 0 bases and J by 5 bases; unmatched bases: 10. CDR3 in DNA: TGCGCCAGCAGCCAAGATTGGTCCACTAGCGGGAGTGGAGATACGCAGTATTTT. Translated: CASSQDWSTSGSGDTQYF.

This clonotype was seen at least ten times. This rearrangement joins TRBV2 to TRBJ1-5, with a tentative D call TRBD1 (5 bases). V lost 8 bases, J lost 1 base, and 18 bases lay in between. Germline CDR1 SNHLY, CDR2 FYNNEI. The CDR3 length is 16 residues. CDR3 bases: TGTGCCAGCCAGGGCAGGGAAGTCAGAAGCAATCAGCCCCAGCATTTT. This sequence encodes CASQGREVRSNQPQHF.

This clonotype was seen at least ten times. The rearrangement links TRBV6-5 to TRBJ2-7; TRBD1 agrees at 7 bases. This CDR3 is built from 16 residues. The germline V gene encodes CDR1 MNHEY and CDR2 SVGAGI. The V segment lost 5 bases and the J segment 2 bases; nucleotides outside the gene matches: 12. The DNA of the CDR3 is TGTGCCAGCAGTCCCGACCCGGGACAGATAACCTACGAGCAGTACTTC. Its translation: CASSPDPGQITYEQYF.

This clonotype has at least ten counts. This sequence joins TRBV19 and TRBJ2-7; D is ambiguous. Germline CDR1 LNHDA, CDR2 SQIVND (reference sequence). Trimming removed 9 bases from V and 2 bases from J, with 14 bases in between. This CDR3 comprises 13 residues. The CDR3 reads CASSPASPYEQYF. DNA of the CDR3: TGTGCCAGCTCTCCCGCGAGTCCCTACGAGCAGTACTTC. Drawing the rest from reference TRBV19 and TRBJ2-7, the complete variable domain is DGGITQSPKYLFRKEGQNVTLSCEQNLNHDAMYWYRQDPGQGLRLIYYSQIVNDFQKGDIAEGYSVSREKKESFPLTVTSAQKNPTAFYLCASSPASPYEQYFGPGTRLTVT.

This clonotype has more than one count but fewer than ten. The chain uses TRBV2 and TRBJ1-5; D not certain. The germline CDR1 and CDR2 sequences are SNHLY and FYNNEI. The CDR3 extends over 15 amino acids. The V gene lost 6 bases and the J gene lost 1 base, with 13 bases spanning the gap. As DNA, the CDR3 is TGTGCCAGCAGGCCGATTCGATCGAGCAATCAGCCCCAGCATTTT. Amino acids: CASRPIRSSNQPQHF.

This clonotype was found once. This may stem from a read error, because a much larger clone lies one nucleotide away. The genes are TRBV4-3 and TRBJ2-5, with D possibly being TRBD2 (5 bases). This CDR3 region has 15 residues. Trimming shortened V by 0 bases and J by 3 bases, and 11 bases separated the two germline ends. CDR1 and CDR2 (germline): LGHNA, YSLEER. The CDR3 DNA sequence: TGCGCCAGCAGCCAAGAAGGCGGGTACGAAGAGACCCAGTACTTC. This encodes CASSQEGGYEETQYF.

This clonotype was observed many times. V is TRBV7-6 and J is TRBJ2-7; 10 positions agree with TRBD1. Losses at the gene ends were 0 bases for V and 4 bases for J; bases not matched to a gene: 0. Germline V CDR1 and CDR2: SGHVS, FNYEAQ. The CDR3 loop spans 14 amino acids. This CDR3 reads CASSLADRGYEQYF. CDR3 in DNA: TGTGCCAGCAGCTTAGCGGACAGGGGGTACGAGCAGTACTTC.

CDR3 loop: CATFGLAGGQQFF. The CDR3 DNA reads as TGTGCCACCTTCGGACTAGCGGGGGGCCAGCAGTTCTTC. The chain combines TRBV27 with TRBJ2-1, with 14 bases that match TRBD2. In germline, CDR1 is MNHEY, CDR2 SMNVEV (reference sequence). This CDR3 region has 13 residues. V lost 10 bases, J lost 11 bases, and 7 bases stayed unmatched.

In this sample, this clonotype turned up a few times. A junction end diverges from the germline sequence, so it may reflect a read error. J is TRBJ1-2 and V is TRBV30; no clear D. Germline V lookup: CDR1 GTSNPN, CDR2 SVGIG (reference sequence). The CDR3 runs to 11 residues. The CDR3 region is CAWSVINRTPF. In nucleotides, the CDR3 is TGTGCCTGGAGTGTAATCAATAGGACCCCCTTC. The variable domain in full, completed from reference TRBV30 and TRBJ1-2, reads SQTIHQWPATLVQPVGSPLSLECTVEGTSNPNLYWYRQAAGRGLQLLFYSVGIGQISSEVPQNLSASRPQDRQFILSSKKLLLSDSGFYLCAWSVINRTPFGSGTRLTVV.

In this sample, this clonotype turned up a few times. The chain carries TRBV20-1 and TRBJ2-1; tentative D call: TRBD2 (5 bases). The CDR3 sequence is 15 residues long. Germline assignment: CDR1 DFQATT and CDR2 SNEGSKA (reference sequence). The V end was cut by 5 bases, the J end by 2 bases, with 16 bases between. CDR3 nucleotide sequence: TGCAGTGCTTTTCCTACTAGTTTCGCCTACAATGAGCAGTTCTTC. As protein: CSAFPTSFAYNEQFF.

About this clonotype itself: This could be a read error, since a much larger clone is one nucleotide away. The chain employs TRBV7-9 and TRBJ2-3; D perhaps matches TRBD1 (6 bases). The V and J ends lost 5 bases and 3 bases respectively, with 18 bases between them. Germline CDR1 SEHNR, CDR2 FQNEAQ (reference sequence). There are 16 residues in the CDR3. CDR3 sequence reads: CASSPKTGKPTDTQYF. The CDR3 DNA reads as TGTGCCAGCAGCCCAAAGACAGGAAAGCCTACAGATACGCAGTATTTT.

The chain is built from TRBV23-1 and TRBJ1-1; D gene uncertain. TRBV23-1 belongs to the ORF category, with a function that is uncertain. The V end was cut by 4 bases, the J end by 5 bases, with 11 bases between. This CDR3 has 13 residues. CDR3 amino acids: CASSPQRVTEAFF. CDR3 coding DNA: TGCGCCAGCAGTCCCCAGAGGGTAACTGAAGCTTTCTTT.

This clonotype was counted ten times or more. The chain uses TRBV27 and TRBJ2-7; TRBD1 is a possible D gene (8 bases). V lost 6 bases, J lost 3 bases, and 12 bases lay in between. The length of the CDR3 is 13 residues. Germline lookup yields CDR1 MNHEY and CDR2 SMNVEV (reference sequence). The CDR3 DNA follows: TGTGCCAGCAGGGACAGGGAGGGCTACGAGCAGTACTTC. Translating gives CASRDREGYEQYF.

This clonotype was observed a handful of times. The chain carries TRBV12-3 or TRBV12-4 and TRBJ2-7, with D possibly TRBD1 on 5 matching bases. The CDR3 covers 15 residues. Deletions cut 6 bases from V and 2 bases from J, with 17 bases between. CDR3 sequence: CASRGQGADTYEQYF. The CDR3 bases are TGTGCCAGCAGGGGCCAAGGGGCTGATACCTACGAGCAGTACTTC.

The rearrangement uses TRBV30 and TRBJ2-2; D is undetermined. The CDR3 length is 11 residues. V was pared by 3 bases and J by 7 bases, with 6 bases between. Germline V lookup: CDR1 GTSNPN, CDR2 SVGIG (reference sequence). In nucleotides, the CDR3 is TGTGCCTGGAGCCCGGACGGGGAGCTGTTTTTT. This sequence encodes CAWSPDGELFF.

In this sample, this clonotype turned up a few times. The rearrangement joins TRBV7-9 to TRBJ2-5; 12 nucleotides match TRBD2. V dropped 2 bases and J dropped 2; count of bases not matched to a gene: 3. This CDR3 contains 16 residues. Per germline, CDR1 SEHNR and CDR2 FQNEAQ (reference sequence). CDR3 nucleotide sequence: TGTGCCAGCAGCTTATCTAGCGGGGGGGGGCAAGAGACCCAGTACTTC. Amino acids: CASSLSSGGGQETQYF.